These 9 T cell receptor beta chains share one sample of origin, sequenced in a study of shared clonotypes between healthy human individuals. Profiling relied on immunoSEQ multiplex PCR, and the TCRdb table lists in-frame clones only, not all of them. The sample consists of fewer than 1.6 million clones, 98% of them appearing once. The specimen sequenced was naive CD4+ T cells sorted from blood. Subset defined: CD45RA+ positively selected. The receptors come from a young man in good health.

The chain has TRBV2 and TRBJ2-5; D remains ambiguous. In germline, CDR1 is SNHLY, CDR2 FYNNEI. This CDR3 region has 15 residues. V was shortened by 7 bases and J by 1 base, with 16 bases between the two germline ends. The CDR3 region is CASTRPGQTQETQYF. The CDR3 nucleotides read TGTGCCAGCACCCGTCCGGGCCAGACCCAAGAGACCCAGTACTTC.

This chain's CDR3 is CASSPGSANSYNEQFF. The CDR3, as DNA: TGTGCCAGCAGCCCGGGAAGCGCCAACTCCTACAATGAGCAGTTCTTC. The rearrangement links TRBV28 to TRBJ2-1, with D possibly being TRBD2 (5 bases). Deletions cut 6 bases from V and 0 bases from J, with 15 bases between. CDR3 length: 16 residues. Looked up from germline, CDR1 is MDHEN and CDR2 is SYDVKM.

The chain couples TRBV28 to TRBJ1-5, with D perhaps matching TRBD1 (5 bases). Germline loops: CDR1 MDHEN, CDR2 SYDVKM. V lost 7 bases to trimming and J lost 3 bases, with 16 bases between them. The CDR3 has 15 amino acids. CDR3 nucleotides: TGTGCCAGCACCCTCCGGGACGGGGACAATCAGCCCCAGCATTTT. As protein: CASTLRDGDNQPQHF.

The gene calls are TRBV2 and TRBJ2-7, with 13 bases aligning to TRBD2. V lost 6 bases, J lost 5 bases, and 10 bases stayed unmatched. The CDR3 sequence is 16 residues long. Germline V gene data show CDR1 as SNHLY and CDR2 as FYNNEI. CDR3 DNA sequence: TGTGCCAGCAGGGGGGGACTAGCGGGAACTAGCAACGAGCAGTACTTC. This translates into CASRGGLAGTSNEQYF.

The V call is TRBV28, the J call TRBJ1-4, with 8 bases lining up with TRBD1. Trimming took 10 bases from V and 4 from J; bases not matched to a gene: 8. This CDR3 spans 14 amino acids. Germline lookup yields CDR1 MDHEN and CDR2 SYDVKM. CDR3 DNA: TGTGCCACCCGATGGACAGGGCATAATGAAAAACTGTTTTTT. The encoded protein is CATRWTGHNEKLFF. The full variable domain, with the rest looked up from reference TRBV28 and TRBJ1-4, is DVKVTQSSRYLVKRTGEKVFLECVQDMDHENMFWYRQDPGLGLRLIYFSYDVKMKEKGDIPEGYSVSREKKERFSLILESASTNQTSMYLCATRWTGHNEKLFFGSGTQLSVL.

The rearrangement uses TRBV5-1 and TRBJ1-5; D remains ambiguous. The CDR3 sequence is 14 residues long. CDR1 is SGHRS, CDR2 YFSETQ, per germline. Trimming pared 3 bases from V and 4 bases from J, leaving 11 bases between. CDR3: CASSSGLNNQPQHF. The CDR3 DNA is TGCGCCAGCAGCTCCGGACTGAATAATCAGCCCCAGCATTTT.

The V call is TRBV5-1, the J call TRBJ1-3, with D possibly being TRBD1 (6 bases). This CDR3 region has 14 residues. Trimming stripped 4 bases from V and 3 bases from J, with 11 bases between. The germline CDR1 and CDR2 sequences are SGHRS and YFSETQ. The CDR3 DNA sequence: TGCGCCAGCAGCATAGCAGGGGTTGGAAACACCATATATTTT. This codes for CASSIAGVGNTIYF.

The chain uses TRBV7-3 and TRBJ1-1, with D hard to call. The germline V gene encodes CDR1 SGHTA and CDR2 FQGTGA. This CDR3 has 15 amino acids. V was clipped by 1 base and J by 6 bases, with 15 bases between them. CDR3 sequence reads: CASSLIPGATSEAFF. The CDR3, as DNA: TGTGCCAGCAGCTTAATCCCGGGCGCAACCTCTGAAGCTTTCTTT.

The chain recombines TRBV11-1 with TRBJ2-1; 12 bases map to TRBD2. Trimming took 2 bases from V and 9 from J; bases not matched to a gene: 5. This CDR3 region has 15 residues. Germline V gene data show CDR1 as SGHAT and CDR2 as FQDESV (reference sequence). The DNA of the CDR3 is TGTGCCAGCAGCTTAAGCCTAGCGGGAGGGGGTGAGCAGTTCTTC. Translation: CASSLSLAGGGEQFF.